This T cell receptor beta chain was recorded in a study of post-analysis software for immune sequencing data. Study findings and constraints: Four or five TRBV segments, TRBV5-6, TRBV5-1 and TRBV20-1 among them, were found more frequent in patients than controls. Compared against controls, patients with multiple sclerosis displayed significantly lower normalized Chao1 diversity.

Carried by the TCR beta cDNA libraries were unique molecular identifiers. TCRdb re-derived calls from the PCR reads in MiXCR, one entry per CDR3 protein. The sample holds approximately 360,000 distinct CDR3 sequences, about a third seen once. Note on this clonotype: Its specificity is not known.

The CDR3 totals 14 residues. The germline gives CDR1 SEHNR, CDR2 FQNEAQ (reference sequence). The V gene lost 0 bases and the J gene lost 2 bases, with 6 bases spanning the gap. Sequenced input: blood. The receptor was derived from a girl under 18 with multiple sclerosis. The J gene is TRBJ2-3, the V gene TRBV7-9; no clear D. In DNA, the CDR3 is TGTGCCAGCAGCTTAGCCCTAATCACAGATACGCAGTATTTT. It codes for CASSLALITDTQYF.